This entry features one T cell receptor (beta chain) sequence. Its specificity is not known. A read error may explain this, as a much larger clone is one base away. This sample is part of a study of T cell repertoires in cytomegalovirus infection. MiXCR, run by TCRdb on the reads, gives a single entry per CDR3 protein. The sample has fewer than 1,000,000 distinct CDR3 sequences; around 29% are singletons. The V and J ends lost 5 bases and 4 bases, in that order; junction bases with no gene match: 8. There are 15 residues in the CDR3. Germline V gives CDR1 SGHTA, CDR2 FQGNSA. Sequenced here: cultured CD8+ T cells from PBMCs, sampled from culture after CMV antigen stimulation. This chain joins TRBV7-2 and TRBJ1-5; 7 positions agree with TRBD1. The sequence came from a human donor in good health (CMV status not recorded). Some clones in this sample may be carry-over from other donors' samples. The CDR3 region is CASSTRDSRNQPQHF. CDR3 coding DNA: TGTGCCAGCAGCACGCGGGACAGTCGGAATCAGCCCCAGCATTTT.